Listed below are T cell receptor beta chains from one sample, sequenced in a study of blood T cell repertoires in COVID-19. Assay used: immunoSEQ multiplex PCR; TCRdb lists only in-frame clones, some missing. The data show a few hundred thousand clones, about 86% seen once. Sample: peripheral blood. These receptors originate from a person aged 65-85 years with COVID-19, enrolled during active disease. Both conserved end residues are part of each CDR3. Each record gives: D gene, CDR3 length, clone size, V gene, J gene, CDR3 DNA, CDR3 protein. A D gene is named only where the DNA matches it firmly. The listing skips clone size in some rows; elsewhere it reads once, few, many or a size class.

TRBD2	14	.	TRBV10-3	TRBJ2-1	TGTGCCATCAGTGGGACTAGCGGGGGGAATGAGCAGTTCTTC	CAISGTSGGNEQFF
.	11	.	TRBV28	TRBJ1-1	TGTGCCAGCAGACTTAACACTGAAGCTTTCTTT	CASRLNTEAFF
.	13	once	TRBV12-3/TRBV12-4	TRBJ1-6	TGTGCCAGCAGTTTTTTAAGCAATTCACCCCTCCACTTT	CASSFLSNSPLHF
TRBD1	15	.	TRBV2	TRBJ1-2	TGTGCCACTAAAGGGGGGACAGGGCCTGCTCGTGGCTACACCTTC	CATKGGTGPARGYTF
.	15	.	TRBV7-9	TRBJ2-5	TGTGCCAGCAGCTCCAGACAAGGAAGACAAGAGACCCAGTACTTC	CASSSRQGRQETQYF
.	14	.	TRBV7-2	TRBJ2-7	TGTGCCAGCAGCTCTCAGGGGCCTGCTCAGGAGCAGTACTTC	CASSSQGPAQEQYF
.	17	.	TRBV5-1	TRBJ2-6	TGCGCCAGCAGCTTGGGGCAGGTACTCTCTGGGGCCAACGTCCTGACTTTC	CASSLGQVLSGANVLTF
TRBD1	16	.	TRBV10-2	TRBJ1-5	TGCGCCGCCTCCGGAGGACAGGGGGCCATCAATCAGCCCCAGCATTTT	CAASGGQGAINQPQHF
TRBD1	14	.	TRBV7-9	TRBJ1-2	TGTGCCAGCAGCTTTGGGGGACAGGGAGGAGGCTACACCTTC	CASSFGGQGGGYTF
.	18	.	TRBV21-1	TRBJ2-7	TGTGCCAGCAGCACAAACCTACTTGAGGACAGCATGTCCTACGAGCAGTACTTC	CASSTNLLEDSMSYEQYF
TRBD1	17	.	TRBV7-2	TRBJ1-2	TGTGCCAGCAGGGTCCCGGGACAGGTCCTTCCGATCTATGGCTACACCTTC	CASRVPGQVLPIYGYTF
TRBD2	15	.	TRBV2	TRBJ2-1	TGTGCCAGCAGCGAACGCCCGGGAGGGGTTGATGAGCAGTTCTTC	CASSERPGGVDEQFF
.	11	.	TRBV27	TRBJ2-1	TGTGCCAGCAGTTTAGGCCATGAGCAGTTCTTC	CASSLGHEQFF
TRBD2	15	once	TRBV5-1	TRBJ2-3	TGCGCCAGCAGGCGGACTAGCGGGGGCACAGATACGCAGTATTTT	CASRRTSGGTDTQYF
TRBD1	18	.	TRBV19	TRBJ2-6	TGTGCCAGTAGTATCCCGACAGGGGTACAAGTGGGGGCCAACGTCCTGACTTTC	CASSIPTGVQVGANVLTF
.	16	.	TRBV21-1	TRBJ1-4	TGTGCCAGCAGCAAAGCGCTAAAGGGGTTAGGAGAAAAACTGTTTTTT	CASSKALKGLGEKLFF
.	14	.	TRBV19	TRBJ1-6	TGTGCCAGTAGAGAGGAACGTGGGAATTCACCCCTCCACTTT	CASREERGNSPLHF
TRBD2	16	.	TRBV5-1	TRBJ2-5	TGCGCCAGCAGCTCCCTCGGTAGCGGGAGACAAGAGACCCAGTACTTC	CASSSLGSGRQETQYF
TRBD1	16	.	TRBV28	TRBJ1-1	TGTGCCAGCAGACCCTCTCCCGGGACAGTGAACACTGAAGCTTTCTTT	CASRPSPGTVNTEAFF
.	15	.	TRBV7-2	TRBJ1-6	TGTGCCAGCAGCTTAGTGCAGGGTATGCATTCACCCCTCCACTTT	CASSLVQGMHSPLHF
.	19	once	TRBV21-1	TRBJ2-1	TGTGCCAGCAGCAAATGGCAGGGGGATAACCCGAGCTCCTACAATGAGCAGTTCTTC	CASSKWQGDNPSSYNEQFF
.	14	.	TRBV7-2	TRBJ1-1	TGTGCCAGCAGCTTATCTACAGGGAACACTGAAGCTTTCTTT	CASSLSTGNTEAFF
.	14	.	TRBV27	TRBJ1-6	TGTGCCAGCAGTTATAGGGGCAGCAATTCACCCCTCCACTTT	CASSYRGSNSPLHF
.	17	.	TRBV5-5	TRBJ2-2	TGTGCCAGCAGCCCCTCCCCTTCACGGGTGAACACCGGGGAGCTGTTTTTT	CASSPSPSRVNTGELFF
TRBD2	15	once	TRBV28	TRBJ2-1	TGTGCCAGCAGACCGGGGACTAGCGGAGTAGGTGAGCAGTTCTTC	CASRPGTSGVGEQFF
.	14	.	TRBV5-1	TRBJ1-1	TGCGCCAGCAGCTTGGAGTCGGGGAGAGCTGAAGCTTTCTTT	CASSLESGRAEAFF
TRBD2	15	.	TRBV9	TRBJ2-7	TGTGCCAGCAGCGGAACTAGCGGGGGGACCTACGAGCAGTACTTC	CASSGTSGGTYEQYF
TRBD1	15	.	TRBV19	TRBJ1-5	TGTGCCAGCAAACAGGGGGTCAATGGCAATCAGCCCCAGCATTTT	CASKQGVNGNQPQHF
.	13	.	TRBV6-5	TRBJ2-1	TGTGCCAGCGGCCCCGGGGCCTACAATGAGCAGTTCTTC	CASGPGAYNEQFF
TRBD2	15	once	TRBV6-5	TRBJ2-2	TGTGCCAGCATCTTCACTAGCGCTATAACCGGGGAGCTGTTTTTT	CASIFTSAITGELFF
.	11	.	TRBV24-1	TRBJ1-2	TGTGCCACCAGTGACCCATATGGCTACACCTTC	CATSDPYGYTF